These T cell receptor beta chains were read from a single sample in a study of T cells in Graves' hyperthyroidism and ophthalmopathy. A single record per CDR3 protein comes from TCRdb applying MiXCR to the multiplex PCR reads. The data show hundreds of thousands of distinct CDR3 sequences, roughly 13% seen once. Sequencing input: blood. These receptors originate from a man aged 45 to 65 with Graves' ophthalmopathy. Both conserved end residues are part of each CDR3. D genes are given only for firm matches.

CDR3 protein,D gene,CDR3 length,V gene
CSVRLAMTTDTQYF,TRBD2,14,TRBV29-1
CASSLDGGQETQYF,NA,14,TRBV7-2
CSASHTTGPLHF,NA,12,TRBV20-1
CASSGVLWREQYF,NA,13,TRBV6-1
CASSLAARRQETQYF,NA,15,TRBV7-3
CSATQQPGEGAGVGTQYF,NA,18,TRBV20-1
CASSPPGTGAIHEQYF,TRBD1,16,TRBV3-1
CASSFNRGGEKLFF,TRBD1,14,TRBV11-2
CSVEDWTRQDNEQFF,TRBD2,15,TRBV29-1
CASSPFPRARTDTQYF,NA,16,TRBV14
CASSELTGPGTEAFF,NA,15,TRBV10-2
CSVADRLNTEAFF,NA,13,TRBV29-1
CASSLDGIGETQYF,NA,14,TRBV5-1
CATTLTGGINYGYTF,TRBD1,15,TRBV19
CASSLQGLAFF,NA,11,TRBV6-9
CSVEGTRVPTQYF,TRBD2,13,TRBV29-1
CATSSRLAEYNEQFF,TRBD2,15,TRBV15
CASRWGGSYEQYF,NA,13,TRBV6-2/TRBV6-3
CSASSTGRLDEQYF,NA,14,TRBV20-1
CASSLFMNEQFF,NA,12,TRBV11-2
CASSTAPSEQFF,NA,12,TRBV12-3/TRBV12-4
CASSQPLNRGRETQYF,TRBD1,16,TRBV3-1
CASSYLAGEADTQYF,TRBD2,15,TRBV11-2
CASSEDGLAGVRYEQYF,TRBD2,17,TRBV2
CSAREIGRRSSYNEQFF,NA,17,TRBV20-1
CASSPTGISVETQYF,NA,15,TRBV3-1
CAWSVSPDTQYF,NA,12,TRBV30
CSGVFGTGTYYEQFF,TRBD1,15,TRBV29-1
CASSLRSGRARETQYF,TRBD2,16,TRBV7-2
CASSFEGTDNSPLHF,NA,15,TRBV27
CASRKSSADTQYF,NA,13,TRBV2
CASSGTGTSLFPYF,TRBD2,14,TRBV6-1
CASSQGTGGLYGYTF,TRBD1,15,TRBV3-1
CASSLLDIQYF,NA,11,TRBV7-9
CASSQGRDLSGAGELFF,NA,17,TRBV3-1